Below are 30 T cell receptor beta chains sequenced from a single sample in a study of blood T cells in healthy people across ages (dated by TCRdb to between 2014 and 2017). Receptor amplification or capture employed 5' RACE. The sample was run on an Illumina HiSeq 2500. The second PCR ran for roughly 6 to 11 cycles and used a J-beta primer mix along with a sample-barcoded 5' primer. The raw public reads went through TCRdb reprocessing: fastp at Q25, MiXCR clone calling, in-frame beta chains kept. CDR3 protein sequences are deduplicated, and each keeps its most common genes and DNA. The sample table lists hundreds of thousands of distinct CDR3 sequences, approximately 26% of them with a count of one. The top ten clonotypes cover 3% to 4% of the sample. The sample also formed part of further work on T cells of mothers and their children.

What was sequenced was blood. These receptors were taken from a boy aged 2 to 10 in good health.

This chain joins TRBV4-2 and TRBJ2-2; TRBD2 matches at 10 bases. This CDR3 spans 18 amino acids. After removal of 0 bases from V and 4 bases from J, the junction contained 8 bases not matched to a gene. CDR1 is LGHNA, CDR2 YNFKEQ, per germline. The CDR3 sequence is CASSQDSASGGRTGELFF. CDR3 DNA: TGTGCCAGCAGCCAAGATTCTGCTAGCGGGGGCCGCACCGGGGAGCTGTTTTTT.

The sample holds many counts of this clonotype. CDR3 sequence reads: CASSGDNEQFF. The CDR3 bases are TGTGCCAGTTCGGGGGACAATGAGCAGTTCTTC. The V call is TRBV2, the J call TRBJ2-1, with D tentatively TRBD2 (6 bases). This CDR3 has 11 residues. V gave up 9 bases and J gave up 5 bases, with 8 bases separating them. The germline gives CDR1 SNHLY, CDR2 FYNNEI.

The V gene is TRBV10-3, the J gene TRBJ1-2; no reliable D call. Deletions cut 3 bases from V and 2 bases from J, with 10 bases between. CDR1 and CDR2 from the germline V gene are ENHRY and SYGVKD. This CDR3 spans 14 amino acids. The CDR3 DNA reads TGTGCCATCAGTGAATATCGGGAAAACTATGGCTACACCTTC. Translated: CAISEYRENYGYTF.

The chain links TRBV5-1 to TRBJ2-5; 9 bases match TRBD2. From germline, CDR1 is SGHRS and CDR2 YFSETQ. This CDR3 comprises 16 residues. The V gene end was trimmed by 0 bases and the J gene end by 5 bases; junction bases not matched to a gene: 8. The CDR3 coding sequence is TGCGCCAGCAGCTTGGCGGTGCGGGAGGGCCATGAGACCCAGTACTTC. Translating it yields CASSLAVREGHETQYF.

CDR3 DNA sequence: TGCAGTGCTAGAGCTAAAGGGGGGGTAAACATTCAGTACTTC. Its translation is CSARAKGGVNIQYF. This chain connects TRBV20-1 to TRBJ2-4; D possibly corresponds to TRBD2 (7 bases). V was trimmed by 1 base and J by 6 bases, leaving 13 bases between them. The CDR3 covers 14 residues. Per the germline V gene, CDR1 is DFQATT and CDR2 is SNEGSKA (reference sequence).

The sample holds one count of this clonotype. The V gene is TRBV27, the J gene TRBJ2-7; 10 bases are shared with TRBD2. CDR1 MNHEY and CDR2 SMNVEV come from the germline V gene (reference sequence). V lost 2 bases, J lost 5 bases, and 9 bases stayed unmatched. The CDR3 is 16 residues long. In DNA form, the CDR3 reads TGTGCCAGCAGTTTAATCGCAGCGGGAGGGCCGCACGAGCAGTACTTC. Amino acids: CASSLIAAGGPHEQYF.

This chain links TRBV7-9 with TRBJ1-4; a possible D gene is TRBD1 (5 bases). CDR3 length: 16 amino acids. Trimming removed 5 bases from V and 1 base from J, with 14 bases in between. Germline V lookup: CDR1 SEHNR, CDR2 FQNEAQ (reference sequence). The chain's CDR3 is CASSADTTETNEKLFF. The CDR3 region has the DNA TGTGCCAGCAGCGCCGACACGACAGAAACTAATGAAAAACTGTTTTTT. The full variable domain, completed using reference TRBV7-9 and TRBJ1-4, is DTGVSQNPRHKITKRGQNVTFRCDPISEHNRLYWYRQTLGQGPEFLTYFQNEAQLEKSRLLSDRFSAERPKGSFSTLEIQRTEQGDSAMYLCASSADTTETNEKLFFGSGTQLSVL.

This clonotype was counted a few times. The chain has TRBV20-1 and TRBJ2-5, with 9 bases matching TRBD1. V lost 7 bases, J lost 5 bases, and 8 bases stayed unmatched. The CDR3 runs to 13 residues. CDR1 is DFQATT, CDR2 SNEGSKA, per germline (reference sequence). The CDR3 sequence is CSVVDRGLETQYF. CDR3 DNA: TGCAGTGTGGTGGACAGGGGACTTGAGACCCAGTACTTC.

The J gene is TRBJ2-7, the V gene TRBV20-1; D perhaps matches TRBD2 (5 bases). The CDR3 loop spans 13 amino acids. CDR1 is DFQATT and CDR2 is SNEGSKA in the germline V gene (reference sequence). V shed 0 bases and J shed 4 bases, with 10 bases lying between them. The CDR3 sequence: CSAREPSSYEQYF. The CDR3 nucleotides read TGCAGTGCTAGAGAGCCTAGCTCGTACGAGCAGTACTTC.

On this clonotype: Germline and junction disagree at one end, which may indicate a read error. J is TRBJ2-7 and V is TRBV7-9, with unresolved D. Germline V lookup: CDR1 SEHNR, CDR2 FQNEAQ (reference sequence). The CDR3 is 12 amino acids. CDR3 nucleotides: TGTACCAGCAGCTTAGGAACCTACGAGCAGTACTTC. It translates to CTSSLGTYEQYF.

The CDR3 here is CASSPPSNNEQFF. CDR3 DNA sequence: TGTGCCAGCAGTCCACCTTCGAACAATGAGCAGTTCTTC. The chain employs TRBV12-3 or TRBV12-4 and TRBJ2-1; D uncertain. Trimming took off 5 bases at V and 5 bases at J, with 10 bases between the two ends. The CDR3 runs to 13 residues.

The chain recombines TRBV6-2 or TRBV6-3 with TRBJ1-4; D is undetermined. The CDR3 spans 17 residues. CDR1 and CDR2 (germline): MNHEY, SVGEGT. Trimming took 0 bases from V and 5 from J, leaving 16 bases between them. The CDR3 DNA follows: TGTGCCAGCAGTTACTCGGACCACCGGACCCCCAATGAAAAACTGTTTTTT. Translating gives CASSYSDHRTPNEKLFF.

The chain is built from TRBV20-1 and TRBJ2-2; perhaps TRBD1 as D (5 bases). This CDR3 is built from 14 residues. Germline V gives CDR1 DFQATT, CDR2 SNEGSKA (reference sequence). Trimming cost V 3 bases and J 2 bases, with 10 bases left between them. CDR3 DNA: TGCAGTGCTAGGAATAGGGGTAACACCGGGGAGCTGTTTTTT. This encodes CSARNRGNTGELFF.

This clonotype was seen a few times. The chain employs TRBV29-1 and TRBJ2-7; D possibly corresponds to TRBD2 (6 bases). The CDR3 extends over 15 amino acids. V dropped 6 bases and J dropped 4 bases, with 22 bases sitting between them. Germline assignment: CDR1 SQVTM and CDR2 ANQGSEA. CDR3 loop: CSVEISGDRPYEQYF. In nucleotides, the CDR3 is TGCAGCGTCGAAATCTCGGGAGACCGCCCTTACGAGCAGTACTTC.

The gene calls are TRBV29-1 and TRBJ2-1; 8 bases match TRBD2. V lost 6 bases, J lost 4 bases, and 8 bases stayed unmatched. Germline-derived CDR1 and CDR2 are SQVTM and ANQGSEA. This CDR3 spans 14 amino acids. CDR3 region: CSVIPGGPYNEQFF. The CDR3 DNA reads as TGCAGCGTGATACCGGGAGGGCCTTACAATGAGCAGTTCTTC.

This clonotype was seen a few times. V usage is TRBV18 and J usage is TRBJ1-1; 7 nucleotides agree with TRBD1. V shed 3 bases and J 0 bases; nucleotides not matched to a gene: 7. The CDR3 is made up of 16 amino acids. Germline V gene data show CDR1 as KGHSH and CDR2 as LQKENI. The CDR3 sequence: CASSPRGQNMNTEAFF. CDR3 nucleotide sequence: TGTGCCAGCTCACCGAGGGGACAGAACATGAACACTGAAGCTTTCTTT.

This clonotype was seen a few times. The chain combines TRBV6-6 with TRBJ1-4, with D hard to call. There are 13 residues in the CDR3. V lost 6 bases to trimming and J lost 7 bases, with 12 bases between them. The germline gives CDR1 MNHNY, CDR2 SVGAGI (reference sequence). In DNA form, the CDR3 reads TGTGCCAGCAGCCCCCGCTTCGGTGAAAAACTGTTTTTT. Its protein is CASSPRFGEKLFF.

The table lists this clonotype with a few counts. The V gene is TRBV5-1, the J gene TRBJ1-1, with D maybe TRBD1 (5 bases). The germline V gene has CDR1 SGHRS and CDR2 YFSETQ. CDR3 length: 15 amino acids. Trimming stripped 1 base from V and 5 bases from J, with 15 bases between. The CDR3 here is CASSLFGEGVTEAFF. In DNA form, the CDR3 reads TGCGCCAGCAGCTTGTTTGGGGAAGGGGTTACTGAAGCTTTCTTT.

This rearrangement joins TRBV12-5 to TRBJ2-1, with a tentative D call TRBD1 (5 bases). Trimming removed 0 bases from V and 2 bases from J, with 14 bases in between. Germline CDR1 LGHNT, CDR2 FRNRAP. The CDR3 covers 17 residues. CDR3 sequence: CASGLVFSGAPYNEQFF. The CDR3 coding sequence is TGTGCTAGTGGTTTGGTCTTCAGTGGGGCTCCCTACAATGAGCAGTTCTTC.

The chain has TRBV7-8 and TRBJ2-2; TRBD2 is a possible D gene (6 bases). Trimming pared 2 bases from V and 7 bases from J, leaving 14 bases between. Germline V lookup: CDR1 SGHVS, CDR2 FQNEAQ. The CDR3 has 15 amino acids. CDR3 nucleotides: TGTGCCAGCAGCTTACAGGAGGGACGGGGCGGGGAGCTGTTTTTT. It translates to CASSLQEGRGGELFF.

This clonotype was observed a handful of times. This chain links TRBV15 with TRBJ2-5; 12 nucleotides line up with TRBD1. Germline assignment: CDR1 LNHNV and CDR2 YYDKDF (reference sequence). The CDR3 length is 15 residues. V gave up 1 base and J gave up 11 bases; unmatched junction bases: 8. The CDR3 DNA sequence: TGTGCCACCAGCAGAGGACGGGACAGGGGGCGAGAGCAGTACTTC. Protein: CATSRGRDRGREQYF.

This clonotype was seen more than once but under ten times. The chain employs TRBV5-1 and TRBJ1-1, with D maybe TRBD1 (5 bases). V lost 5 bases, J lost 4 bases, and 15 bases lay in between. This CDR3 has 14 residues. Germline lookup yields CDR1 SGHRS and CDR2 YFSETQ. The CDR3 DNA sequence: TGCGCCAGCAGGGGGGACGCCGGGGGCACTGAAGCTTTCTTT. Protein sequence: CASRGDAGGTEAFF.

The chain has TRBV7-2 and TRBJ2-1; no reliable D call. Germline CDR1 SGHTA, CDR2 FQGNSA. The CDR3 is 14 amino acids. Trimming pared 1 base from V and 4 bases from J, leaving 8 bases between. The CDR3 DNA sequence: TGTGCCAGCAGCTTAGTTGGCCTGTACAATGAGCAGTTCTTC. Translated, it gives CASSLVGLYNEQFF.

The chain is built from TRBV6-6 and TRBJ2-3, with D tentatively TRBD2 (5 bases). Germline CDR1 is MNHNY and CDR2 is SVGAGI (reference sequence). Trimming took off 4 bases at V and 3 bases at J, with 14 bases between the two ends. This CDR3 contains 15 residues. In DNA, the CDR3 is TGTGCCAGCAGTTCCACCCGAGGAGGAACAGATACGCAGTATTTT. Protein: CASSSTRGGTDTQYF.

This clonotype was seen more than once but under ten times. The rearrangement joins TRBV10-2 to TRBJ2-7, with 14 bases that match TRBD2. Unmatched junction bases numbered 0, after V lost 6 bases and J lost 2 bases. This CDR3 has 14 residues. Germline V gives CDR1 WSHSY, CDR2 SAAADI. The CDR3 DNA reads TGCGCCAGCAGGGGACTAGCGGGAGCCTACGAGCAGTACTTC. Protein: CASRGLAGAYEQYF.

There are a few counts of this clonotype. V gene TRBV4-1 combines with J gene TRBJ1-4, with D unresolved. Deletions cut 3 bases from V and 7 bases from J, with 9 bases between. The CDR3 loop spans 13 amino acids. Germline V lookup: CDR1 MGHRA, CDR2 YSYEKL. CDR3 in DNA: TGCGCCAGCAGCCAGAGGGTTTTTGAAAAACTGTTTTTT. Translating gives CASSQRVFEKLFF.

In this sample, this clonotype turned up a few times. This sequence joins TRBV27 and TRBJ2-3; tentatively, D is TRBD1 or TRBD2 (5 bases each). CDR1 and CDR2 from the germline V gene are MNHEY and SMNVEV (reference sequence). The CDR3 has 14 residues. The V end lost 3 bases, the J end lost 2 bases, and 9 bases lay between the germline ends. The CDR3 is CASSFGTITDTQYF. The CDR3 DNA sequence: TGTGCCAGCAGTTTTGGGACCATCACAGATACGCAGTATTTT.

The chain combines TRBV12-3 or TRBV12-4 with TRBJ2-5; D remains ambiguous. The CDR3 totals 14 residues. Trimming shortened V by 3 bases and J by 5 bases, and 13 bases separated the two germline ends. In DNA form, the CDR3 reads TGTGCCAGCAGTTTCCAAGGAGTCGAGGAGACCCAGTACTTC. This translates into CASSFQGVEETQYF.

The V and J genes are TRBV5-6 and TRBJ1-1; D might be TRBD1 (6 bases). There are 15 residues in the CDR3. V lost 2 bases and J 5 bases, leaving 16 bases between the germline ends. Germline CDR1 SGHDT, CDR2 YYEEEE. The chain's CDR3 is CASSFNRAEETEAFF. The CDR3 DNA follows: TGTGCCAGCAGCTTTAACAGGGCGGAGGAGACTGAAGCTTTCTTT.

The chain uses TRBV20-1 and TRBJ1-6, with D perhaps matching TRBD1 (5 bases). The CDR3 covers 10 residues. The germline V gene has CDR1 DFQATT and CDR2 SNEGSKA (reference sequence). Here the CDR3 reads CRWGDSPLHF. CDR3 sequence (DNA): TGCAGGTGGGGGGATTCACCCCTCCACTTT.